What follows are 22 T cell receptor beta chains derived from one specimen sequenced in a study of blood T cells in healthy people across ages. Primers used in a second PCR of about 7 to 11 cycles were a sample-barcoded 5' primer and a J-beta primer mix. Using its own MiXCR run on the 5' RACE reads, TCRdb lists one record per CDR3 protein. This table holds 800,000 to 950,000 distinct CDR3 sequences, 29% found once. The same data also contributed to another study, on T cells of mothers and their children.

What was sequenced was blood. The receptors here all came from a woman aged 40 to 50 in good health.

This clonotype appeared a single time. This sequence joins TRBV3-1 and TRBJ2-4; 9 bases map to TRBD1. The better agreement between TRBJ2-7 and the DNA end casts doubt on the J call. The CDR3 totals 15 residues. Germline V lookup: CDR1 LGHDT, CDR2 YNNKEL (reference sequence). CDR3 nucleotide sequence: TGTGCCAGCAGCCATATGACAGGGGGCTCCTACGAGCAGTACTTC. Its protein is CASSHMTGGSYEQYF.

This clonotype was detected many times. The V call is TRBV28, the J call TRBJ1-2; 9 positions match TRBD1. This CDR3 region has 13 residues. The germline V gene encodes CDR1 MDHEN and CDR2 SYDVKM. V shed 6 bases and J 7 bases; nucleotides not matched to a gene: 6. In DNA form, the CDR3 reads TGTGCCAGCAGAAGACAGGGGGTCGGTGGCTACACCTTC. It codes for CASRRQGVGGYTF.

The rearrangement links TRBV5-1 to TRBJ2-3; TRBD2 matches at 7 bases. Germline assignment: CDR1 SGHRS and CDR2 YFSETQ. V shed 4 bases and J 0 bases; nucleotides not matched to a gene: 11. This CDR3 is built from 17 residues. This chain's CDR3 is CASSPGSGGPSTDTQYF. The CDR3 nucleotides are TGCGCCAGCAGCCCGGGATCGGGGGGTCCCAGCACAGATACGCAGTATTTT. Together with reference TRBV5-1 and TRBJ2-3, the CDR3 gives the full variable domain: KAGVTQTPRYLIKTRGQQVTLSCSPISGHRSVSWYQQTPGQGLQFLFEYFSETQRNKGNFPGRFSGRQFSNSRSEMNVSTLELGDSALYLCASSPGSGGPSTDTQYFGPGTRLTVL.

Comments on this clonotype: A much larger clone differs from this one at a single base, so this may be a read error. V is TRBV6-6 and J is TRBJ2-7; D unclear. Germline CDR1 MNHNY, CDR2 SVGAGI (reference sequence). The CDR3 loop spans 13 amino acids. The CDR3 DNA reads TGTGCCAACAGTTACATGGAAGCCTACGAGCAGTACTTC. This sequence encodes CANSYMEAYEQYF.

This clonotype was seen ten or more times. The chain couples TRBV2 to TRBJ2-1; D is unresolved. The CDR3 has 14 amino acids. The V end lost 6 bases, the J end lost 0 bases, and 9 bases lay between the germline ends. CDR1 SNHLY and CDR2 FYNNEI come from the germline V gene. The CDR3 nucleotides read TGTGCCAGCAGGTACAGAAGCTCCTACAATGAGCAGTTCTTC. Amino acid sequence: CASRYRSSYNEQFF.

The chain has TRBV14 and TRBJ1-2, with D possibly matching TRBD1 (5 bases). This CDR3 region has 13 residues. Deletions cut 2 bases from V and 6 bases from J, with 10 bases between. Germline CDR1 is SGHDN and CDR2 is FVKESK. CDR3 DNA: TGTGCCAGCAGCCAACAATACAGGAATGGCTACACCTTC. This encodes CASSQQYRNGYTF.

This sequence joins TRBV25-1 and TRBJ2-7, with a weak D call TRBD1 (5 bases). This CDR3 comprises 14 residues. Per the germline V gene, CDR1 is MGHDK and CDR2 is SYGVNS. Between the trimmed V and J ends, which lost 3 bases and 3 bases, there was a span of 12 bases. This chain's CDR3 is CASSDHRQSYEQYF. The CDR3 coding sequence is TGTGCCAGCAGTGATCACCGACAGAGCTACGAGCAGTACTTC.

The chain links TRBV7-9 to TRBJ1-1; 8 nucleotides agree with TRBD1. With V trimmed by 5 bases and J by 2 bases, 7 bases remained unmatched. The germline gives CDR1 SEHNR, CDR2 FQNEAQ (reference sequence). The CDR3 covers 15 residues. The CDR3 coding sequence is TGTGCCAGCAGCCCTCCGACAGGGGAAAACACTGAAGCTTTCTTT. This encodes CASSPPTGENTEAFF.

The V gene is TRBV20-1, the J gene TRBJ2-4; no clear D. Between the trimmed V and J ends, which lost 0 bases and 4 bases, there was a span of 13 bases. Germline V gene sequence: CDR1 DFQATT, CDR2 SNEGSKA (reference sequence). The length of the CDR3 is 15 residues. The CDR3 region is CSARDRTDIKNIQYF. CDR3 in DNA: TGCAGTGCTAGAGATAGAACAGATATAAAAAACATTCAGTACTTC.

In this sample, this clonotype turned up many times. The DNA for the CDR3 is TGCGCCAGCAGCTCCACAGGGCCCTCAAACCTCTACACCTTC. Translation gives CASSSTGPSNLYTF. This chain uses TRBV5-1 with TRBJ1-2; perhaps TRBD1 as D (6 bases). Per germline, CDR1 SGHRS and CDR2 YFSETQ. V lost 3 bases, J lost 10 bases, and 19 bases lay in between. The CDR3 extends over 14 amino acids.

This clonotype was detected a few times. This chain joins TRBV6-8 and TRBJ1-2; D may be TRBD1 (6 bases). The CDR3 runs to 15 residues. The V gene's germline CDR1 is MNHGY and CDR2 SAAAGT. V was pared by 0 bases and J by 0 bases, with 8 bases between. The CDR3 here is CASSYSEGANYGYTF. DNA of the CDR3: TGTGCCAGCAGTTACTCTGAGGGGGCTAACTATGGCTACACCTTC.

The chain couples TRBV7-3 to TRBJ2-7; 14 bases are a match to TRBD2. Germline V gene sequence: CDR1 SGHTA, CDR2 FQGTGA. This CDR3 comprises 14 residues. V trimming: 5 bases; J trimming: 6 bases; junction bases outside the gene matches: 3. This chain's CDR3 is CASSETSGGGEQYF. CDR3 in DNA: TGTGCCAGCAGCGAGACTAGCGGGGGGGGCGAGCAGTACTTC.

Regarding this clonotype: With a much larger clone just one base away, this may be a read error. This chain links TRBV6-2 or TRBV6-3 with TRBJ2-1, with D perhaps TRBD2 (5 bases). The germline V gene encodes CDR1 MNHEY and CDR2 SVGEGT. V dropped 8 bases and J dropped 6 bases, with 14 bases sitting between them. This CDR3 contains 13 residues. The CDR3 DNA is TGTGCCAGCCAATTGGACTTTCGCAATGAGCAGTTCTTC. It is translated as CASQLDFRNEQFF.

A few counts support this clonotype. V and J are TRBV10-3 and TRBJ1-6; 8 nucleotides match TRBD1. Germline CDR1 ENHRY, CDR2 SYGVKD. There are 14 residues in the CDR3. J gave up 9 bases and V 2 bases, and 3 bases lay outside the gene matches. The CDR3 DNA reads as TGTGCCATCAGTGAGCGACAGGGGCGTTCACCCCTCCACTTT. As protein: CAISERQGRSPLHF.

This chain joins TRBV27 and TRBJ1-1; tentative D call: TRBD1 (5 bases). Germline V lookup: CDR1 MNHEY, CDR2 SMNVEV (reference sequence). V was pared by 6 bases and J by 4 bases, with 12 bases between. The CDR3 consists of 13 residues. The CDR3 region is CASRLQGPTEAFF. CDR3 DNA: TGTGCCAGCAGACTTCAGGGCCCCACTGAAGCTTTCTTT.

This chain joins TRBV19 and TRBJ1-2; 8 bases fit TRBD1. Germline assignment: CDR1 LNHDA and CDR2 SQIVND (reference sequence). The CDR3 has 15 residues. After removal of 4 bases from V and 4 bases from J, the junction contained 8 bases not matched to a gene. CDR3 in DNA: TGTGCCAGTAGTACCCCTCAGGGGGCTTCCTATGGCTACACCTTC. Amino acid sequence: CASSTPQGASYGYTF.

This chain links TRBV4-1 with TRBJ1-2; 7 nucleotides align to TRBD1. V shed 1 base, J shed 8 bases, and the junction held 7 bases outside the gene matches. Germline V CDR1 and CDR2: MGHRA, YSYEKL. The CDR3 length is 14 residues. In DNA, the CDR3 is TGCGCCAGCAGCCAAGGACAGGGATGGGCCGGCTACACCTTC. Residues: CASSQGQGWAGYTF.

This clonotype was seen ten or more times. The chain employs TRBV11-2 and TRBJ2-6; D unresolved. This CDR3 contains 16 residues. In germline, CDR1 is SGHAT, CDR2 FQNNGV. Trimming cost V 1 base and J 0 bases, with 7 bases left between them. CDR3 sequence reads: CASSLGRHSGANVLTF. The CDR3 DNA is TGTGCCAGCAGCTTAGGCCGACACTCTGGGGCCAACGTCCTGACTTTC.

A word on this clonotype: This may be a read error, as it is one base from a much larger clone. The rearrangement joins TRBV28 to TRBJ2-7, with 8 bases that match TRBD1. The germline V gene encodes CDR1 MDHEN and CDR2 SYDVKM. The junction had 11 bases not matched to a gene; V was cut back by 11 bases and J by 5 bases. The CDR3 consists of 13 residues. CDR3 sequence reads: CAGGSGGRNEQYF. The CDR3 DNA sequence: TGTGCCGGCGGCTCAGGGGGCCGGAACGAGCAGTACTTC. The variable domain in full, completed from reference TRBV28 and TRBJ2-7, reads DVKVTQSSRYLVKRTGEKVFLECVQDMDHENMFWYRQDPGLGLRLIYFSYDVKMKEKGDIPEGYSVSREKKERFSLILESASTNQTSMYLCAGGSGGRNEQYFGPGTRLTVT.

A word on this clonotype: This may stem from a read error, because a much larger clone lies one nucleotide away. The J gene is TRBJ2-5, the V gene TRBV5-1, with D possibly matching TRBD1 (6 bases). This CDR3 is built from 16 residues. The germline V gene has CDR1 SGHRS and CDR2 YFSETQ. The CDR3 DNA reads TGCGCCTGCAGCTTGGCCGGGGTAGGACAGCAAGAGACCCAGTACTTC. Residues: CACSLAGVGQQETQYF.

This clonotype showed up many times. The genes are TRBV12-3 or TRBV12-4 and TRBJ1-5, with D possibly matching TRBD1 (5 bases). V lost 3 bases and J 4 bases, leaving 10 bases between the germline ends. CDR3 size: 14 residues. The CDR3 region is CASSFGAGNQPQHF. DNA of the CDR3: TGTGCCAGCAGTTTTGGGGCGGGGAATCAGCCCCAGCATTTT.

This clonotype was observed at least ten times. The chain carries TRBV20-1 and TRBJ2-3; D gene unclear. V was trimmed by 5 bases and J by 3 bases, leaving 9 bases between them. This CDR3 has 12 residues. Germline loops: CDR1 DFQATT, CDR2 SNEGSKA (reference sequence). The CDR3 reads CSAADGTDTQYF. In DNA form, the CDR3 reads TGCAGTGCTGCCGACGGAACAGATACGCAGTATTTT.